This T cell receptor beta chain is from a study of persistence of HIV-infected CD4 T cells. Comments on this clone: The antigen is not known.

This was the immunoSEQ version 4 assay in survey mode. Sequenced by immunoSEQ multiplex PCR; TCRdb stores in-frame clones only, minus some. The sample gives 50,000 or so clones, about four fifths of which show up once; around 3% is in the top ten. Per the germline V gene, CDR1 is SGHKS and CDR2 is YYEKEE (reference sequence). V lost 2 bases and J lost 6, with 12 bases in between. This CDR3 comprises 15 residues. Cells were stimulated with CMV-infected fibroblast lysates at roughly 10 ug/mL. Sorted nonresponding memory CD4+ T cells were CD40L-negative, CD69-negative, CD45RO-high. Specimen: CD4+ T cells sorted from PBMCs after approximately 18-hour stimulation, collected from a patient who received antiretroviral therapy. This TCR was sampled from an adult man with HIV who was CMV-seropositive. The chain carries TRBV5-5 and TRBJ1-6; D remains unclear. CDR3 in amino acids: CASSFSRSGNSPLHF. The CDR3, as DNA: TGTGCCAGCAGCTTCTCCCGTAGCGGTAATTCACCCCTCCACTTT.